The subject of this entry is one T cell receptor (beta chain). The source of the sample is a study of shared clonotypes between healthy human individuals. Deep was the level used in running the assay. This table comes from immunoSEQ multiplex PCR, and its TCRdb copy is limited to in-frame clones, with some not included. The data contain more than 2,000,000 clones, 90% to 95% of them singletons. V was clipped by 6 bases and J by 2 bases, with 17 bases between them. The CDR3 runs to 15 residues. Germline CDR1 and CDR2: MNHNS and SASEGT. The rearrangement links TRBV6-1 to TRBJ2-7; a possible D gene is TRBD1 (6 bases). Sequenced sample: naive CD4+ T cells from PBMCs. The subset: CD45RA+ positively selected. This TCR came from a man aged 18 to 29 in good health. Some clones in this sample may be carry-over from other donors' samples. CDR3 loop: CASRHSPGTTYEQYF. The CDR3 coding sequence is TGTGCCAGCAGACACAGTCCCGGGACAACCTACGAGCAGTACTTC.